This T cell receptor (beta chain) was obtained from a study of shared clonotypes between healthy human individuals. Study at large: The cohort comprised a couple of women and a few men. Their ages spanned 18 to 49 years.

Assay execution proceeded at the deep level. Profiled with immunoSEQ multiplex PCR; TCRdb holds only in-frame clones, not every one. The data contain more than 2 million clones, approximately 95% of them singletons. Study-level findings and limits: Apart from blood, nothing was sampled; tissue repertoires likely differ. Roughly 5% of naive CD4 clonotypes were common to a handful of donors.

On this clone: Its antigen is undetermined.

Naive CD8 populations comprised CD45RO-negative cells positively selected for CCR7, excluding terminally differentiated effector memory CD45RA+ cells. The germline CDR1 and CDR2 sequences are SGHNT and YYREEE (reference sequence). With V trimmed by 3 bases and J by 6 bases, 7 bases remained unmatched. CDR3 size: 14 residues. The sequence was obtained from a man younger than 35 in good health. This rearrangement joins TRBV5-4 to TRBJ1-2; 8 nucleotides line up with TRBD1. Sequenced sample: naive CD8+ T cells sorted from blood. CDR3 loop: CASSSGQGMDGYTF. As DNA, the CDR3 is TGTGCCAGCAGCTCCGGACAGGGTATGGATGGCTACACCTTC.